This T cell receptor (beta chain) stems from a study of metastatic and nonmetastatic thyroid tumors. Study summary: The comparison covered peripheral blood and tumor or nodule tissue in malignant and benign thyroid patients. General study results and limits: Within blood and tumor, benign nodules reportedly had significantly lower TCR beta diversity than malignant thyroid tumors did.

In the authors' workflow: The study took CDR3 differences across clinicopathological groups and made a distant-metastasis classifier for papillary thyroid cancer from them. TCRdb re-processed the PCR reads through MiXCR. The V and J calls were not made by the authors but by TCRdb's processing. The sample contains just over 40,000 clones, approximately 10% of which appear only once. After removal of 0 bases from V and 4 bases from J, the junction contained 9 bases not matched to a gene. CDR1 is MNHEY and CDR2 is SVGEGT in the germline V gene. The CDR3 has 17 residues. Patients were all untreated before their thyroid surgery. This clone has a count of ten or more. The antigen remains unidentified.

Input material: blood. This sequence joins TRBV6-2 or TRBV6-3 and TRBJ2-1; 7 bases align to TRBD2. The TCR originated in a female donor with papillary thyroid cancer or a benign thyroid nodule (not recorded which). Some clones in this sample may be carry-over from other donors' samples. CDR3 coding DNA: TGTGCCAGCAGTTACTCCCCTCCTAGCGGAGTGTACAATGAGCAGTTCTTC. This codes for CASSYSPPSGVYNEQFF.